This TCR beta chain comes out of a study of blood T cell repertoires in COVID-19. Study context: The United States, Italy and Spain were the sources of the acute and convalescent COVID-19 samples.

As handled by the study authors: Cell counts per sample came from amplifying reference gene primers. The table came from immunoSEQ multiplex PCR; TCRdb's copy has only in-frame clones and leaves some out. D and trimming come from the DNA, and the V and J calls and clone size come from that table. The sample records 50,000 to 80,000 clones, 89% being singletons. This CDR3 region has 15 residues. CDR1 is KGHSH and CDR2 is LQKENI in the germline V gene. V was clipped by 3 bases and J by 0 bases; unmatched bases: 4. Material for sequencing was peripheral blood. The clonotype originates from a man aged 55 to 70 with acute or convalescent COVID-19. The chain uses TRBV18 and TRBJ1-1; TRBD1 matches at 7 bases. CDR3 sequence (DNA): TGTGCCAGCTCACCCTCAGGGGGGTTGAACACTGAAGCTTTCTTT. Encoded protein: CASSPSGGLNTEAFF.